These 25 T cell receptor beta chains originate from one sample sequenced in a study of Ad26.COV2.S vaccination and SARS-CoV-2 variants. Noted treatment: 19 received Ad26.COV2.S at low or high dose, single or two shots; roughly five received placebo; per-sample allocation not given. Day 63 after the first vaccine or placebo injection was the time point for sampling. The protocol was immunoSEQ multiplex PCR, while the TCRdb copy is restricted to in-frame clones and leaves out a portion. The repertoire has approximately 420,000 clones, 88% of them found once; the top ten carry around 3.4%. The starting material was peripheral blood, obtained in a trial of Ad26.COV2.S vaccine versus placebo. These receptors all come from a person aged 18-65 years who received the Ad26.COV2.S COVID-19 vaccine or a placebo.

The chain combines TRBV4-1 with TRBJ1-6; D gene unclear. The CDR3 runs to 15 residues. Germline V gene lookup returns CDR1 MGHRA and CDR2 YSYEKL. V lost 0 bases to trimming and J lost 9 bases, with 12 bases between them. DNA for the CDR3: TGCGCCAGCAGCCAAGATGCGGGATGGGGTTCACCCCTCCACTTT. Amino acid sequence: CASSQDAGWGSPLHF.

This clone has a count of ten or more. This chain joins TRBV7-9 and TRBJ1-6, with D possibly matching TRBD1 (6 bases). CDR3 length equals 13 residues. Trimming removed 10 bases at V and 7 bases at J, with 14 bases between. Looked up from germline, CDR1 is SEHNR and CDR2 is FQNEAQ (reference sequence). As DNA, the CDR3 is TGTGCCACACAGGGTACAGGGAATTCACCCCTCCACTTT. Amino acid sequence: CATQGTGNSPLHF.

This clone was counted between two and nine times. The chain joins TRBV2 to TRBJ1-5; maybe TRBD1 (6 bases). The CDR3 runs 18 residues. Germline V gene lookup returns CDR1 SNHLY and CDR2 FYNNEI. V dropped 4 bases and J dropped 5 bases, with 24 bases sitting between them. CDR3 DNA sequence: TGTGCCAGCAGTGGCGGGGCAGGGGCTACCCCGATCGATCAGCCCCAGCATTTT. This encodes CASSGGAGATPIDQPQHF.

This chain's CDR3 is CASSPLAGDTGELFF. DNA for the CDR3: TGTGCCAGCTCACCCCTAGCGGGGGATACCGGGGAGCTGTTTTTT. The chain has TRBV18 and TRBJ2-2, with 10 bases that match TRBD2. CDR1 is KGHSH, CDR2 LQKENI, per germline. Germline trimming cut 3 bases from V and 5 bases from J; bases unmatched to any gene: 3. The CDR3 is 15 amino acids. Drawing the rest from reference TRBV18 and TRBJ2-2, the complete variable domain is NAGVMQNPRHLVRRRGQEARLRCSPMKGHSHVYWYRQLPEEGLKFMVYLQKENIIDESGMPKERFSAEFPKEGPSILRIQQVVRGDSAAYFCASSPLAGDTGELFFGEGSRLTVL.

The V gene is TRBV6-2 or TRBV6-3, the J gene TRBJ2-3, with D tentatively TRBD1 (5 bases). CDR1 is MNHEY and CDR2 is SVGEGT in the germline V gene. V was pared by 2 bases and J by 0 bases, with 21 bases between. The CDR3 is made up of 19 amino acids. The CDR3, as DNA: TGTGCCAGCAGTTACCGCCCAGGGCCTGAGTGGTATAGCACAGATACGCAGTATTTT. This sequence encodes CASSYRPGPEWYSTDTQYF.

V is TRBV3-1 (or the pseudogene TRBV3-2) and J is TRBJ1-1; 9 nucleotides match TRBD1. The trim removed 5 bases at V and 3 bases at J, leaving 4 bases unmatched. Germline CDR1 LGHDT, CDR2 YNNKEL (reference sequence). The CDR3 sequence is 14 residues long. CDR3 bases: TGTGCCAGCAGCACACGGACAGGGGACACTGAAGCTTTCTTT. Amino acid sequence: CASSTRTGDTEAFF.

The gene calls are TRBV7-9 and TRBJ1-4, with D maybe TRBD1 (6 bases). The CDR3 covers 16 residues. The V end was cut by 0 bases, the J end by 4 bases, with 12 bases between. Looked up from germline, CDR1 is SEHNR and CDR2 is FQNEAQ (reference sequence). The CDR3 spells CASSLAQGYRNEKLFF. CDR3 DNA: TGTGCCAGCAGCTTAGCGCAGGGGTATCGTAATGAAAAACTGTTTTTT.

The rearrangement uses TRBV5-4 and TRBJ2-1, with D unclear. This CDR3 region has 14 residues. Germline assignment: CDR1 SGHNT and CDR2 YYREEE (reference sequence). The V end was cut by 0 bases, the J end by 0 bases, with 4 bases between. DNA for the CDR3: TGTGCCAGCAGCTTGGGACCCTCCTACAATGAGCAGTTCTTC. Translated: CASSLGPSYNEQFF.

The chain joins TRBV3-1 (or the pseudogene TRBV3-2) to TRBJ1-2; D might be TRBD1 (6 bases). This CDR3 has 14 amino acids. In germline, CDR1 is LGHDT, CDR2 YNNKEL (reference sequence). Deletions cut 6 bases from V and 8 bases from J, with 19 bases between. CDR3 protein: CASRQWTDKFGYTF. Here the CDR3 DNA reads TGTGCCAGCAGACAATGGACAGATAAATTCGGCTACACCTTC.

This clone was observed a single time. The CDR3 sequence: CASSQGLMGGPYEQYF. In DNA form, the CDR3 reads TGCGCCAGCAGCCAAGGCCTAATGGGGGGCCCCTACGAGCAGTACTTC. This chain uses TRBV4-1 with TRBJ2-7; D possibly matches TRBD1 or TRBD2 (6 bases each). The V and J ends lost 1 base and 2 bases respectively, with 15 bases between them. The germline V gene encodes CDR1 MGHRA and CDR2 YSYEKL. The CDR3 totals 16 residues.

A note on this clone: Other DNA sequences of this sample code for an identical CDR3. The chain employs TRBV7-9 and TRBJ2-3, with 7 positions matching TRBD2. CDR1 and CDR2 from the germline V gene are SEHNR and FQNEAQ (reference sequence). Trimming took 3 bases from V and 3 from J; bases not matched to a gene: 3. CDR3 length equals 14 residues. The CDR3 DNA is TGTGCCAGCAGCTTCAGCGGGGCGACAGATACGCAGTATTTT. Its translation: CASSFSGATDTQYF.

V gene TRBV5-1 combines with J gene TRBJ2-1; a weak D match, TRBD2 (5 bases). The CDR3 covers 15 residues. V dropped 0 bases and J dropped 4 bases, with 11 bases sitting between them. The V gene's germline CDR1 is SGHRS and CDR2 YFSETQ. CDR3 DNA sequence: TGCGCCAGCAGCTTGGACGGGGTAGGGTACAATGAGCAGTTCTTC. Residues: CASSLDGVGYNEQFF.

The CDR3 bases are TGTGCCAGCAGCTTGGGGCCGATAGGGTCGGCCGTCTATGGCTACACCTTC. The encoded protein is CASSLGPIGSAVYGYTF. The chain recombines TRBV5-4 with TRBJ1-2; D not resolved. Germline V CDR1 and CDR2: SGHNT, YYREEE (reference sequence). The V gene lost 0 bases and the J gene lost 4 bases, with 19 bases spanning the gap. CDR3 length: 17 residues.

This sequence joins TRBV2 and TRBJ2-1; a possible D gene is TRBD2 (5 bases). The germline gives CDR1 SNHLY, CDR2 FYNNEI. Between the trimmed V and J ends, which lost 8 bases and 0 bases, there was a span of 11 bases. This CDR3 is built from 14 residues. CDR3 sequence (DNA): TGTGCCAGCGCGGACTTATTCTCCTACAATGAGCAGTTCTTC. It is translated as CASADLFSYNEQFF.

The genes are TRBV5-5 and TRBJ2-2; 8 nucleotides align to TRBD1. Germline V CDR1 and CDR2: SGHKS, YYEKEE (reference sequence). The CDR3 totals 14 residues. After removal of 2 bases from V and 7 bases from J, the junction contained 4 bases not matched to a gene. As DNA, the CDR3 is TGTGCCAGCAGCTTTCAGGGGGCGTACGGGGAGCTGTTTTTT. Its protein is CASSFQGAYGELFF.

In DNA, the CDR3 is TGTGCCAGCAGGAGGACCGTCAGTACGGGAATTAAGCAGTACTTC. Protein: CASRRTVSTGIKQYF. This chain joins TRBV2 and TRBJ2-7; tentative D call: TRBD2 (5 bases). With 6 bases removed from V and 8 bases from J, the gap between germline ends came to 23 bases. Germline V CDR1 and CDR2: SNHLY, FYNNEI. The CDR3 has 15 amino acids.

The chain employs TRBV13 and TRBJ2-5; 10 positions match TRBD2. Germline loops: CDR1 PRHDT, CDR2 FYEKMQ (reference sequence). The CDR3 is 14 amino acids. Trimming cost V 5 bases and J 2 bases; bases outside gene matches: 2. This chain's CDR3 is CASSVLAGQETQYF. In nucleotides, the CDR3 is TGTGCCAGCAGCGTACTAGCGGGGCAAGAGACCCAGTACTTC.

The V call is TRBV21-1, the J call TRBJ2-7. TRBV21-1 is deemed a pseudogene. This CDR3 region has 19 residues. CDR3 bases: TGTGCCAGCAGCAAAGCCCTTCGGATAAGCCTTACCGGAACCTACGAGCAGTACTTC. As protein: CASSKALRISLTGTYEQYF.

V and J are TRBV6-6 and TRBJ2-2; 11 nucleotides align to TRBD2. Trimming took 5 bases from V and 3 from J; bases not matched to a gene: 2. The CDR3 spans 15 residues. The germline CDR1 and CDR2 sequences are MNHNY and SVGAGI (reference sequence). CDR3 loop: CASSVAGGDTGELFF. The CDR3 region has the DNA TGTGCCAGCAGTGTAGCGGGGGGGGACACCGGGGAGCTGTTTTTT.

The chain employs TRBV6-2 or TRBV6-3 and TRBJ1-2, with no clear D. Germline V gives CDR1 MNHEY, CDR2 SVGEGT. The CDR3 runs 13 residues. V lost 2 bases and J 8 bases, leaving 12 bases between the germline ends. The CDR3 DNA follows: TGTGCCAGCAGTTACGAGCGGGCTAGGGGCTACACCTTC. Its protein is CASSYERARGYTF.

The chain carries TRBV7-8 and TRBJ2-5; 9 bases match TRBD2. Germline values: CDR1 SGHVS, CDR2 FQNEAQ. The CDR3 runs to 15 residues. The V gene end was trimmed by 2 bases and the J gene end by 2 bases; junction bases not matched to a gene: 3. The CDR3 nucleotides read TGTGCCAGCAGCTTACCTAGCGGGGTACAAGAGACCCAGTACTTC. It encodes CASSLPSGVQETQYF.

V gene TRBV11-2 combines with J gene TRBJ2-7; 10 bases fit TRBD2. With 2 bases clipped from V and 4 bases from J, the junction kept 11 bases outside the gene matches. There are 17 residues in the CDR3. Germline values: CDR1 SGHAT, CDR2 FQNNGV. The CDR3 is CASSLMASGGGSYEQYF. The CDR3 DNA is TGTGCCAGCAGCTTAATGGCTAGCGGGGGAGGATCTTACGAGCAGTACTTC.

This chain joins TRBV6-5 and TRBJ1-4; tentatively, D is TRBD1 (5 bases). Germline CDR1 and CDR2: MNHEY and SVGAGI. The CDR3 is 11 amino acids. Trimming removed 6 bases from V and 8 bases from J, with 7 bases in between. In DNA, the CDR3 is TGTGCCAGCAGGGCAGGGGAAAAACTGTTTTTT. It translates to CASRAGEKLFF.

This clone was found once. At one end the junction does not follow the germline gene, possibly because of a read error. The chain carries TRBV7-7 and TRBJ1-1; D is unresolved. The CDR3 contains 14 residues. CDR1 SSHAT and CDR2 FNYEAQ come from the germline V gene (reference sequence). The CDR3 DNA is TGTGCTAGCAGCTTAGAAGACTCGGGCTCTGAAGCTTTCTTT. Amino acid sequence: CASSLEDSGSEAFF.

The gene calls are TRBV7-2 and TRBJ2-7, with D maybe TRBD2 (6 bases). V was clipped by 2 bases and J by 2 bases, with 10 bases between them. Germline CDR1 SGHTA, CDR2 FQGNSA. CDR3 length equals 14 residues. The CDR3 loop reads CASSLFGGTYEQYF. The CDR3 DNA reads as TGTGCCAGCAGCTTATTTGGGGGGACCTACGAGCAGTACTTC.